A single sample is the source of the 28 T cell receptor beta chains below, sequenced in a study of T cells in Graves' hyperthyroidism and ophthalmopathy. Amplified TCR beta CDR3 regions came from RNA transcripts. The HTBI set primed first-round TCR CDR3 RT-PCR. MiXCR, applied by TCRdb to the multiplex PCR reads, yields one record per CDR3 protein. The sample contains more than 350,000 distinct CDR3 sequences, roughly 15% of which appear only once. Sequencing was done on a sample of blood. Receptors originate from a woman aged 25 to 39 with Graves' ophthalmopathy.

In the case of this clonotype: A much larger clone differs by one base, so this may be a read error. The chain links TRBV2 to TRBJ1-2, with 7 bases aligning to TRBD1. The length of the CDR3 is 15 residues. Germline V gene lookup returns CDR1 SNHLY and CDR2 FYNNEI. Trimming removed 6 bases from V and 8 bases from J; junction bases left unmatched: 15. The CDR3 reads CASSAPVTGSDGYTF. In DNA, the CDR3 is TGTGCCAGCAGCGCCCCCGTGACAGGGTCAGACGGCTACACCTTC. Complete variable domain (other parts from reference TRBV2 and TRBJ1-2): EPEVTQTPSHQVTQMGQEVILRCVPISNHLYFYWYRQILGQKVEFLVSFYNNEISEKSEIFDDQFSVERPDGSNFTLKIRSTKLEDSAMYFCASSAPVTGSDGYTFGSGTRLTVV.

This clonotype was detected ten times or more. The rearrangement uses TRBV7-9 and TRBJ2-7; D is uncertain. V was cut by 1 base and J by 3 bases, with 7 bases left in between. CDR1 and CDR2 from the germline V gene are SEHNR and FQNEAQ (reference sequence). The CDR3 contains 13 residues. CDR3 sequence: CASSLEDHYEQYF. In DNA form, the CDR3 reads TGTGCCAGCAGCTTAGAGGACCACTACGAGCAGTACTTC.

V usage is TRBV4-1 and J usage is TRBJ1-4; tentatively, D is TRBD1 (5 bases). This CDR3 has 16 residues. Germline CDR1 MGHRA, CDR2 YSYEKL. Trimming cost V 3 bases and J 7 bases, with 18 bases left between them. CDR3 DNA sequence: TGCGCCAGCAGCCAGGGCAGGGTAGTGAATAGTGAAAAACTGTTTTTT. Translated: CASSQGRVVNSEKLFF.

The chain's CDR3 is CSVSGTGGDEQFF. In DNA form, the CDR3 reads TGCAGCGTTTCCGGGACAGGGGGCGATGAGCAGTTCTTC. This chain links TRBV29-1 with TRBJ2-1; TRBD1 agrees at 12 bases. Germline CDR1 and CDR2: SQVTM and ANQGSEA. The CDR3 contains 13 residues. The V gene end was trimmed by 5 bases and the J gene end by 8 bases; junction bases not matched to a gene: 4.

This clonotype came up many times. The CDR3 loop reads CASSFSHLSGNTIYF. The CDR3 DNA sequence: TGTGCCAGCAGTTTCTCGCATTTATCTGGAAACACCATATATTTT. V and J are TRBV12-3 or TRBV12-4 and TRBJ1-3, with D unclear. The CDR3 consists of 15 residues. V was shortened by 3 bases and J by 1 base, with 10 bases between the two germline ends.

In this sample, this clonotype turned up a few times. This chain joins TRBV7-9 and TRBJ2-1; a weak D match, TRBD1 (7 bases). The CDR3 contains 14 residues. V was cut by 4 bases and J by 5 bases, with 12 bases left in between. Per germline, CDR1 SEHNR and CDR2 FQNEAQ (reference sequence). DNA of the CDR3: TGTGCCAGCAGCTACAGCAGGGGGGACAATGAGCAGTTCTTC. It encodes CASSYSRGDNEQFF.

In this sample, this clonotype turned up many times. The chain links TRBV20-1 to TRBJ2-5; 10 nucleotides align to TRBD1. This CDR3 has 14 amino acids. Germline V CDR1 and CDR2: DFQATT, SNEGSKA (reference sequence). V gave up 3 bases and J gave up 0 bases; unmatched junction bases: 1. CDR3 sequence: CSASGTGDQETQYF. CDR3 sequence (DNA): TGCAGTGCTAGTGGGACAGGGGACCAAGAGACCCAGTACTTC.

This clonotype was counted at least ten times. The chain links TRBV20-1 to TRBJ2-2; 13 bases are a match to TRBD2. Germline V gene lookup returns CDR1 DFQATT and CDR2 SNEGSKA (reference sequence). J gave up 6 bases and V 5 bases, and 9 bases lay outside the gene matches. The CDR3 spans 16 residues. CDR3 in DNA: TGCAGTGCTGTACTAGCGGGGGGGAGAGGGGCCGGGGAGCTGTTTTTT. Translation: CSAVLAGGRGAGELFF.

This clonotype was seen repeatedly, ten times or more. As DNA, the CDR3 is TGTGCCAGCAGTCAGACAGGGAGCTCCTACAATGAGCAGTTCTTC. Amino acids: CASSQTGSSYNEQFF. The chain is built from TRBV28 and TRBJ2-1; 7 positions match TRBD1. J lost 0 bases, V lost 5 bases, and 4 bases had no gene match. This CDR3 contains 15 residues. Germline V gene data show CDR1 as MDHEN and CDR2 as SYDVKM.

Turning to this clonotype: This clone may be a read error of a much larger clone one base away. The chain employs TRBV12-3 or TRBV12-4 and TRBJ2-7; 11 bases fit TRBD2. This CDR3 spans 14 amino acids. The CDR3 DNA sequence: TGTGCCTGCAGTATTAGCGGGGGGGCTCTCGAGCAGTACTTC. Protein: CACSISGGALEQYF.

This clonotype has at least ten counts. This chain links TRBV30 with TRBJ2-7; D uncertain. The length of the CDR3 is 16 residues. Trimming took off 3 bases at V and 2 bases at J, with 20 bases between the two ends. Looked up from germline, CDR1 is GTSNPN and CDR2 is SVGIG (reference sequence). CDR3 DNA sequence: TGTGCCTGGAGATCGCGGCTCGGCGAACCCCCCTACGAGCAGTACTTC. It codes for CAWRSRLGEPPYEQYF. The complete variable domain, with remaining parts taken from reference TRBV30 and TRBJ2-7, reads SQTIHQWPATLVQPVGSPLSLECTVEGTSNPNLYWYRQAAGRGLQLLFYSVGIGQISSEVPQNLSASRPQDRQFILSSKKLLLSDSGFYLCAWRSRLGEPPYEQYFGPGTRLTVT.

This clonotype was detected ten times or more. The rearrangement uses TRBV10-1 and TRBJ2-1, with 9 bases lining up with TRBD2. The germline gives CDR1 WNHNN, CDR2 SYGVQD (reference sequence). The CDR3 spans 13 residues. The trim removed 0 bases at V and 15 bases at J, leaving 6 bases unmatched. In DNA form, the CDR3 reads TGCGCCAGCAGTGAGTCTAGCGGGGGCCTTATGTTCTTC. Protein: CASSESSGGLMFF.

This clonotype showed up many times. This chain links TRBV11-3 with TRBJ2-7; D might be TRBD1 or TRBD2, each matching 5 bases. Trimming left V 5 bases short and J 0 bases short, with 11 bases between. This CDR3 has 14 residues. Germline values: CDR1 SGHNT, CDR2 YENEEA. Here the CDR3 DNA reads TGTGCCAGCAGCCCGGGACCTATCTCCTACGAGCAGTACTTC. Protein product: CASSPGPISYEQYF.

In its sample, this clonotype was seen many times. The chain's CDR3 is CASSPWAQGTTGELFF. The CDR3 coding sequence is TGTGCCAGCAGCCCTTGGGCCCAAGGAACCACCGGGGAGCTGTTTTTT. The chain links TRBV12-3 or TRBV12-4 to TRBJ2-2, with D unresolved. The CDR3 length is 16 residues. Trimming removed 6 bases from V and 4 bases from J, with 18 bases in between.

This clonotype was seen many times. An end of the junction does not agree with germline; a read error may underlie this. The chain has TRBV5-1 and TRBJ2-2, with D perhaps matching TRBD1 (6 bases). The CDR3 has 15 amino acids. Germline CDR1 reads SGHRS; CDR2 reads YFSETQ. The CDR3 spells CASSLGGANTGELFF. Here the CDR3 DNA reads TGTGCCAGCAGCTTAGGGGGAGCGAACACCGGGGAGCTGTTTTTT.

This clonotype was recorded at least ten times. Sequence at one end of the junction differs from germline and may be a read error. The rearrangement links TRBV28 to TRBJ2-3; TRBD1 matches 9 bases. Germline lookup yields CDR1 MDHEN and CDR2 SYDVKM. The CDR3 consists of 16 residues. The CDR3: CASSFSLDRGRDAQYF. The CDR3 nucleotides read TGTGCCAGCAGCTTTTCCCTGGACAGGGGAAGAGATGCGCAGTATTTT.

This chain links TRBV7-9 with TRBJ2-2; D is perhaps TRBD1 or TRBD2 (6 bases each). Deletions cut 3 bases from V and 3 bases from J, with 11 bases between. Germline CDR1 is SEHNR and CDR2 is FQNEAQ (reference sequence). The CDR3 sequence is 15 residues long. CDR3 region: CASSFGGPDTGELFF. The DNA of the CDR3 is TGTGCCAGCAGCTTCGGGGGCCCGGACACCGGGGAGCTGTTTTTT.

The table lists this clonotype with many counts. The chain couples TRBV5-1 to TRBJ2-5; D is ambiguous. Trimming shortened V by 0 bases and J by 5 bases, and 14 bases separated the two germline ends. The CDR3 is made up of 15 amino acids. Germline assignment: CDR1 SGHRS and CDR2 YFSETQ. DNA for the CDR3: TGCGCCAGCAGCTTGGGGATTTTAGAGTTCGAGACCCAGTACTTC. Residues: CASSLGILEFETQYF.

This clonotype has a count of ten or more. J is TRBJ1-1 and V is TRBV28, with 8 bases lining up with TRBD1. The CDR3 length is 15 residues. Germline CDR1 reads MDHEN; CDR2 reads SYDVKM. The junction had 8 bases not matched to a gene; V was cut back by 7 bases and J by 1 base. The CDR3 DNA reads TGTGCCAGCAATCGACAGGGGATCAGGAACACTGAAGCTTTCTTT. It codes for CASNRQGIRNTEAFF.

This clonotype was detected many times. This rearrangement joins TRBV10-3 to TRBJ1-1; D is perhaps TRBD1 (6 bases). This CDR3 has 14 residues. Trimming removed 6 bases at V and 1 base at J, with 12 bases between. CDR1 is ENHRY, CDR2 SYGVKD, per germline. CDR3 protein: CAIREGGKNTEAFF. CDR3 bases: TGTGCCATCAGGGAAGGGGGGAAGAACACTGAAGCTTTCTTT.

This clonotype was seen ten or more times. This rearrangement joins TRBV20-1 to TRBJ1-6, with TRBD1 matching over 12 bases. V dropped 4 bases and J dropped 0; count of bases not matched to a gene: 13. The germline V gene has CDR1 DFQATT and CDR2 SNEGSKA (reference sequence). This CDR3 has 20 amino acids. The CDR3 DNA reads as TGCAGTGCTACCACCCCGGGACAGGGGGCCCATTACTCCTATAATTCACCCCTCCACTTT. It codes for CSATTPGQGAHYSYNSPLHF.

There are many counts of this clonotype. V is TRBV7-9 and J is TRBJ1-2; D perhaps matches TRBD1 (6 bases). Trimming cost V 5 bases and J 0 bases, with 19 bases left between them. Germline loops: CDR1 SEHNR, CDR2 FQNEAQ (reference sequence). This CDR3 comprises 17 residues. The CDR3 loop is CASSPIRGQLANYGYTF. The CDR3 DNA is TGTGCCAGCAGCCCCATCCGTGGACAGTTAGCTAACTATGGCTACACCTTC.

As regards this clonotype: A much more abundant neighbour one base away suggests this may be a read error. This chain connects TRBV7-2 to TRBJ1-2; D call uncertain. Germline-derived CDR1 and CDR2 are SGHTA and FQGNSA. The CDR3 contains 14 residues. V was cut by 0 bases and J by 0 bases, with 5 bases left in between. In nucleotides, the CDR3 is TGTGCCAGCAGCTTAGCAGTCGCTAACTATGGCTACACCTTC. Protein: CASSLAVANYGYTF.

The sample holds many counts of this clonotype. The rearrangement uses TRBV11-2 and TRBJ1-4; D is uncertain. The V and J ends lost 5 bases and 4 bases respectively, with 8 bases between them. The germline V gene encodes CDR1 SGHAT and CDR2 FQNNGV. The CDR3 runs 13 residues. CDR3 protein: CASSAGFNEKLFF. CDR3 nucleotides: TGTGCCAGCAGCGCGGGATTTAATGAAAAACTGTTTTTT.

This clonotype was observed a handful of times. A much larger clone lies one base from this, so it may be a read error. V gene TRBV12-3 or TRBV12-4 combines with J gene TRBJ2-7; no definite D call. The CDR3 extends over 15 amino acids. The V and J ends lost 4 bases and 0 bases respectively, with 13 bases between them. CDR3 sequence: CASSSSRRHSYEQYF. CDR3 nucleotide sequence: TGTGCCAGCAGTTCCTCCAGACGGCACTCCTACGAGCAGTACTTC.

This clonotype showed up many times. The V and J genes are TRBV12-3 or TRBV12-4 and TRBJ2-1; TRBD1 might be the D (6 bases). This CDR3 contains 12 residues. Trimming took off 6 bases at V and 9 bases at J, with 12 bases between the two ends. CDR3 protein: CASSPDRIEQFF. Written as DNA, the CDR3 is TGTGCCAGCAGCCCTGACAGGATTGAGCAGTTCTTC.

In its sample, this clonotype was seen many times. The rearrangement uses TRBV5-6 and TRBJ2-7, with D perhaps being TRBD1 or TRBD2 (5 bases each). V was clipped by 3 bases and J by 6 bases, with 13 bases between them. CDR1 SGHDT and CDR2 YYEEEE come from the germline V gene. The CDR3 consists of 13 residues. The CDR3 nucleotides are TGTGCCAGCAGCTGGGGCCGGGGCTCCGAGCAGTACTTC. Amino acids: CASSWGRGSEQYF.

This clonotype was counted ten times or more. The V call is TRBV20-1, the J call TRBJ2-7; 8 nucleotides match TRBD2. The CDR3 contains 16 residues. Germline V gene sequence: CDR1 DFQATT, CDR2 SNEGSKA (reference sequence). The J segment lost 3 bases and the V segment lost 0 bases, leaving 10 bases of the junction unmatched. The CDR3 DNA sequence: TGCAGTGCTAGAGATCTGGCTAGCGGGCAGGGCTACGAGCAGTACTTC. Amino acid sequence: CSARDLASGQGYEQYF.